This passage covers 10 T cell receptor beta chains from one sample sequenced in a study of shared clonotypes between healthy human individuals. The assay was immunoSEQ multiplex PCR, and TCRdb's table has in-frame clones only and misses some. Of over 950,000 clones detected, approximately 80% appear once; the ten largest clones hold 0.85% to 1%. Sequencing used memory CD4+ T cells from PBMCs. Subset: CD45RA-negative fraction. Receptors were obtained from a young man in good health. Some clones in this sample may be carry-over from other donors' samples.

This clone appeared a few times. This sample includes further DNA sequences coding for the same CDR3. J is TRBJ1-1 and V is TRBV29-1, with a possible D match to TRBD1 (5 bases). Looked up from germline, CDR1 is SQVTM and CDR2 is ANQGSEA. V was shortened by 1 base and J by 0 bases, with 6 bases between the two germline ends. CDR3 length: 13 amino acids. The CDR3 DNA is TGCAGCGTTGAAGGACAGATGAACACTGAAGCTTTCTTT. As protein: CSVEGQMNTEAFF.

The V and J genes are TRBV7-9 and TRBJ1-2, with D tentatively TRBD1 (5 bases). The CDR3 has 13 amino acids. Germline CDR1 SEHNR, CDR2 FQNEAQ (reference sequence). The ends were cut back, 1 base at V and 7 bases at J, with 10 bases in the middle. The CDR3 here is CASSLESGGGYTF. In DNA form, the CDR3 reads TGTGCCAGCAGCTTAGAGTCGGGGGGTGGCTACACCTTC.

This clone was recorded a few times. The V and J genes are TRBV28 and TRBJ1-1; D is ambiguous. Germline assignment: CDR1 MDHEN and CDR2 SYDVKM. Trimming left V 2 bases short and J 3 bases short, with 4 bases between. There are 12 residues in the CDR3. The CDR3 spells CASSLEYTEAFF. As DNA, the CDR3 is TGTGCCAGCAGTTTAGAATACACTGAAGCTTTCTTT. Drawing the rest from reference TRBV28 and TRBJ1-1, the complete variable domain is DVKVTQSSRYLVKRTGEKVFLECVQDMDHENMFWYRQDPGLGLRLIYFSYDVKMKEKGDIPEGYSVSREKKERFSLILESASTNQTSMYLCASSLEYTEAFFGQGTRLTVV.

Comment on this clone: This sequence may be a read error, since a much larger clone differs from it by one base. Within the sample, other DNA sequences also encode this same CDR3. This chain joins TRBV7-3 and TRBJ1-4, with TRBD1 as a possible D gene (5 bases). Germline CDR1 is SGHTA and CDR2 is FQGTGA. This CDR3 spans 16 amino acids. The CDR3: CASSSRDPATNEKLFF. Written as DNA, the CDR3 is TGTGCCAGCAGCTCTCGGGACCCTGCAACCAATGAAAAACTGTTTTTT.

V is TRBV14 and J is TRBJ1-5; the match to TRBD1 covers 7 bases. The V gene's germline CDR1 is SGHDN and CDR2 FVKESK. J lost 11 bases, V lost 1 base, and 5 bases had no gene match. CDR3 length: 13 amino acids. CDR3 in amino acids: CASSQAPGGSQHF. CDR3 DNA sequence: TGTGCCAGCAGCCAAGCCCCAGGGGGTTCCCAGCATTTT.

The chain links TRBV21-1 to TRBJ2-1; TRBD2, the table's D call, lacks a check against the DNA. TRBV21-1 is an annotated pseudogene. The CDR3 totals 17 residues. The CDR3 coding sequence is TGTGCCAGCAGCAGGCCCCTTGGCGGGAGTCGCGCCGATGAGCAGTTCTTC. Residues: CASSRPLGGSRADEQFF.

This chain links TRBV27 with TRBJ1-1; perhaps TRBD1 as D (5 bases). Deletions cut 4 bases from V and 2 bases from J, with 11 bases between. The CDR3 is 14 amino acids. Germline V lookup: CDR1 MNHEY, CDR2 SMNVEV (reference sequence). CDR3 in DNA: TGTGCCAGCAGTTCCTGGGGGGGTAACACTGAAGCTTTCTTT. It codes for CASSSWGGNTEAFF.

As for this clone: The same CDR3 is also encoded by other DNA sequences in this sample. V and J are TRBV18 and TRBJ1-1, with D uncertain. Germline CDR1 and CDR2: KGHSH and LQKENI. This CDR3 has 13 residues. V was clipped by 4 bases and J by 1 base, with 7 bases between them. Written as DNA, the CDR3 is TGTGCCAGCTCACTTAACAAGAACACTGAAGCTTTCTTT. Its translation: CASSLNKNTEAFF.

This clone came up a few times. V gene TRBV5-6 combines with J gene TRBJ1-5, with D unclear. V lost 0 bases and J lost 9, with 10 bases in between. The germline V gene encodes CDR1 SGHDT and CDR2 YYEEEE. There are 13 residues in the CDR3. The chain's CDR3 is CASSLGVPGPQHF. DNA for the CDR3: TGTGCCAGCAGCTTGGGGGTTCCCGGGCCCCAGCATTTT.

This clone was observed a few times. CDR3 DNA: TGTGCCTGGAGTGTCGTATCAGGGGCCCGGACCCAGTACTTC. Translation gives CAWSVVSGARTQYF. The genes are TRBV30 and TRBJ2-5; a possible D gene is TRBD1 (6 bases). V was clipped by 0 bases and J by 7 bases, with 15 bases between them. This CDR3 region has 14 residues. Looked up from germline, CDR1 is GTSNPN and CDR2 is SVGIG (reference sequence).